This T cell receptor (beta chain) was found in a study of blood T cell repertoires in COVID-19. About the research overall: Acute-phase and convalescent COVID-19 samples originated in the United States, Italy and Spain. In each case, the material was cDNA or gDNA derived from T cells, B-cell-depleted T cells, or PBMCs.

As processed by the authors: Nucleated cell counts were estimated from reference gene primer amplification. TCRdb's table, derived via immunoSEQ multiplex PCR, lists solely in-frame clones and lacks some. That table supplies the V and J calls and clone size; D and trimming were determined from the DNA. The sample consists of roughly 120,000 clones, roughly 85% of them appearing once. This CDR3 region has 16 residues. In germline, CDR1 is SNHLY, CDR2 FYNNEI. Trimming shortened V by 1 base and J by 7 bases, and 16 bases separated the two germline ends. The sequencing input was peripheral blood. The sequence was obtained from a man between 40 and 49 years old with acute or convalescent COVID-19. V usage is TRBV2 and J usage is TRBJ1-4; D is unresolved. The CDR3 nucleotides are TGTGCCAGCAGTGAAGGACGGTCACGCGGGATTGAAAAACTGTTTTTT. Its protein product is CASSEGRSRGIEKLFF.